This passage covers 8 T cell receptor beta chains from one sample sequenced in a study of human T cells and chemical hapten exposure. TCRdb reanalysed the RACE reads using MiXCR and keeps one entry per CDR3 protein. This table holds some 99,000 distinct CDR3 sequences, approximately 8.8% found once. Time point indicated: patch test 2, 6 weeks after DPC sensitization. Described treatment: therapeutic diphenylcyclopropenone sensitization with weekly scalp DPC. The source was whole blood, collected in connection with sensitization to the hapten diphenylcyclopropenone (DPC). These receptors were obtained from a woman aged 40 to 55 with alopecia areata. Some clones in this sample may be carry-over from other donors' samples.

In the case of this clonotype: This may be a read error: a much more frequent sequence differs by one nucleotide. The genes are TRBV7-2 and TRBJ2-1; maybe TRBD2 (5 bases). V lost 1 base, J lost 2 bases, and 9 bases lay in between. The CDR3 length is 15 residues. Per germline, CDR1 SGHTA and CDR2 FQGNSA. CDR3 in amino acids: CASSLVAGPYNEQFF. The DNA of the CDR3 is TGTGCCAGCAGCTTAGTGGCGGGTCCCTACAATGAGCAGTTCTTC.

In its sample, this clonotype was seen a few times. The chain is built from TRBV28 and TRBJ1-1, with D uncertain. V was pared by 2 bases and J by 0 bases, with 4 bases between. Germline values: CDR1 MDHEN, CDR2 SYDVKM. The CDR3 length is 13 residues. The CDR3 here is CASSLPLNTEAFF. CDR3 sequence (DNA): TGTGCCAGCAGTTTACCGTTGAACACTGAAGCTTTCTTT.

This clonotype was counted between two and nine times. The chain combines TRBV11-3 with TRBJ2-3; 9 bases map to TRBD1. CDR3 length: 14 amino acids. The germline CDR1 and CDR2 sequences are SGHNT and YENEEA. After removal of 4 bases from V and 3 bases from J, the junction contained 2 bases not matched to a gene. The CDR3 is CASSSQGATDTQYF. The CDR3 bases are TGTGCCAGCAGCTCACAGGGGGCAACAGATACGCAGTATTTT.

This clonotype was observed a handful of times. The rearrangement links TRBV7-9 to TRBJ1-6, with a tentative D call TRBD1 (5 bases). The ends were cut back, 5 bases at V and 7 bases at J, with 12 bases in the middle. This CDR3 is 14 amino acids long. Germline V gives CDR1 SEHNR, CDR2 FQNEAQ (reference sequence). CDR3 in DNA: TGTGCCAGCAGCCGAGACAGTGCCAATTCACCCCTCCACTTT. As protein: CASSRDSANSPLHF.

This clonotype occurred a few times. V usage is TRBV9 and J usage is TRBJ2-5; D perhaps matches TRBD1 (5 bases). The V and J ends lost 0 bases and 5 bases respectively, with 11 bases between them. Germline V CDR1 and CDR2: SGDLS, YYNGEE. This CDR3 region has 14 residues. CDR3 nucleotides: TGTGCCAGCAGCGTAGGTGGGGCCATGGAGACCCAGTACTTC. Translating it yields CASSVGGAMETQYF.

In this sample, this clonotype turned up a few times. The rearrangement joins TRBV27 to TRBJ2-7; maybe TRBD1 (5 bases). The germline CDR1 and CDR2 sequences are MNHEY and SMNVEV (reference sequence). The CDR3 is 14 amino acids. Trimming took 4 bases from V and 2 from J, leaving 12 bases between them. CDR3 protein: CASSSKGLPYEQYF. The DNA of the CDR3 is TGTGCCAGCAGTTCCAAGGGGCTACCCTACGAGCAGTACTTC.

V usage is TRBV28 and J usage is TRBJ1-5; D is unclear. Germline V gene sequence: CDR1 MDHEN, CDR2 SYDVKM. CDR3 length: 13 residues. Trimming pared 10 bases from V and 0 bases from J, leaving 10 bases between. The CDR3 is CATYEFSNQPQHF. The CDR3 nucleotides are TGTGCCACCTACGAGTTTAGCAATCAGCCCCAGCATTTT.

This clonotype was found many times. The CDR3 nucleotides are TGTGCCAGCAGCTTATCAGTCCTCCGGCCAGTGGACACTGAAGCTTTCTTT. Protein: CASSLSVLRPVDTEAFF. The J gene is TRBJ1-1, the V gene TRBV7-2, with D unresolved. Germline assignment: CDR1 SGHTA and CDR2 FQGNSA. CDR3 length: 17 amino acids. Trimming cost V 2 bases and J 3 bases, with 19 bases left between them.